This entry lists 22 T cell receptor beta chains sequenced from one sample in a study of T cell repertoires in cytomegalovirus infection. TCRdb itself ran the reads through MiXCR, one entry per CDR3 protein. Of roughly 54,000 distinct CDR3 sequences listed, 33% are singletons. Their antigen targets remain unknown. Sample: PBMCs, sequenced either directly or after in vitro stimulation (not recorded which). The receptors shown here come from a human donor in good health (CMV status not recorded). Some clones in this sample may be carry-over from other donors' samples.

This chain uses TRBV12-3 or TRBV12-4 with TRBJ1-5, with 10 bases fitting TRBD1. CDR3 size: 14 residues. J was trimmed by 4 bases and V by 7 bases; bases with no gene match: 4. DNA for the CDR3: TGTGCCAGCACCAAGGACAGGGGGAATCAGCCCCAGCATTTT. Encoded protein: CASTKDRGNQPQHF.

Concerning this clonotype itself: A much larger clone differs by one base, so this may be a read error. The CDR3 DNA sequence: TGTGCCAGCAGTTACCCGATACAGAAGTCCCGGGACAGGGGGACGAACTACAATGAGCAGTTCTTC. It yields the protein CASSYPIQKSRDRGTNYNEQFF. The V and J genes are TRBV6-5 and TRBJ2-1; 11 bases fit TRBD1. V was pared by 2 bases and J by 3 bases, with 21 bases of the junction left unmatched. Per germline, CDR1 MNHEY and CDR2 SVGAGI. The CDR3 extends over 22 amino acids.

This clonotype has just a few counts. The V gene is TRBV28, the J gene TRBJ1-2, with no clear D. V was clipped by 3 bases and J by 2 bases, with 1 base between them. The V gene's germline CDR1 is MDHEN and CDR2 SYDVKM. The CDR3 is 11 residues long. The CDR3 here is CASSLNYGYTF. In DNA form, the CDR3 reads TGTGCCAGCAGTTTGAACTATGGCTACACCTTC.

This clonotype was picked up one time. One end of the junction varies from germline; a read error may be responsible. The gene calls are TRBV5-3 and TRBJ2-5, with TRBD2 as a possible D gene (6 bases). TRBV5-3 is an ORF for which the function is uncertain. This CDR3 has 14 amino acids. The CDR3 DNA follows: TGTGCCAGCAGCTTAGGGACTTATCAAGAGACCCAGTACTTC. It encodes CASSLGTYQETQYF.

This chain joins TRBV12-3 or TRBV12-4 and TRBJ1-5, with D unclear. Trimming cost V 5 bases and J 2 bases, with 10 bases left between them. This CDR3 region has 14 residues. CDR3: CASSPLGRNQPQHF. CDR3 DNA sequence: TGTGCCAGCAGTCCCCTTGGCCGCAATCAGCCCCAGCATTTT.

The chain has TRBV12-3 or TRBV12-4 and TRBJ2-5; D is undetermined. The CDR3 loop spans 12 amino acids. Trimming took 3 bases from V and 5 from J, leaving 7 bases between them. CDR3 region: CASSFGAETQYF. CDR3 in DNA: TGTGCCAGCAGTTTCGGTGCGGAGACCCAGTACTTC.

A few counts support this clonotype. The J gene is TRBJ1-1, the V gene TRBV12-3 or TRBV12-4; weak D call: TRBD1 (6 bases). The ends were cut back, 5 bases at V and 1 base at J, with 11 bases in the middle. The CDR3 runs 14 residues. In nucleotides, the CDR3 is TGTGCCAGCAGTCCTACGACAGGGAACACTGAAGCTTTCTTT. It yields the protein CASSPTTGNTEAFF.

In its sample, this clonotype was seen a few times. This chain joins TRBV4-3 and TRBJ2-5; TRBD1 agrees at 7 bases. The V and J ends lost 3 bases and 2 bases, in that order; junction bases with no gene match: 0. The germline CDR1 and CDR2 sequences are LGHNA and YSLEER. The CDR3 sequence is 13 residues long. This CDR3 is CASSQGQQETQYF. Here the CDR3 DNA reads TGCGCCAGCAGCCAGGGACAGCAAGAGACCCAGTACTTC.

The V gene is TRBV5-1, the J gene TRBJ2-7, with 9 bases that match TRBD2. The CDR3 consists of 15 residues. Germline V CDR1 and CDR2: SGHRS, YFSETQ. Trimming at V came to 4 bases and at J to 0 bases, leaving 5 bases not matched to a gene. This CDR3 is CASSLLAGSSYEQYF. CDR3 DNA: TGCGCCAGCAGCCTGCTAGCGGGGAGCTCCTACGAGCAGTACTTC.

This chain joins TRBV11-2 and TRBJ2-2; tentative D call: TRBD1 (6 bases). CDR3 size: 13 residues. The germline CDR1 and CDR2 sequences are SGHAT and FQNNGV. The V gene lost 3 bases and the J gene lost 6 bases, with 8 bases spanning the gap. CDR3 region: CASSFTGSGELFF. CDR3 sequence (DNA): TGTGCCAGCAGCTTTACAGGGTCCGGGGAGCTGTTTTTT.

This clonotype was observed a handful of times. This chain links TRBV5-4 with TRBJ1-1, with D hard to call. This CDR3 has 12 residues. Germline CDR1 and CDR2: SGHNT and YYREEE (reference sequence). V was cut by 4 bases and J by 7 bases, with 11 bases left in between. CDR3 DNA: TGTGCCAGCAGCAAATCCGAGGGTGAAGCTTTCTTT. Protein: CASSKSEGEAFF.

This clonotype appeared many times. The J gene is TRBJ2-5, the V gene TRBV7-2; possibly TRBD1 for D (5 bases). Trimming took off 0 bases at V and 1 base at J, with 12 bases between the two ends. CDR1 is SGHTA and CDR2 is FQGNSA in the germline V gene. The CDR3 contains 16 residues. The CDR3 DNA reads as TGTGCCAGCAGCTTAGCCCCTAGTCAGGGCCAAGAGACCCAGTACTTC. Protein sequence: CASSLAPSQGQETQYF.

The chain combines TRBV12-3 or TRBV12-4 with TRBJ2-7; 9 nucleotides line up with TRBD1. This CDR3 is built from 12 residues. Losses at the gene ends were 6 bases for V and 6 bases for J; bases not matched to a gene: 3. CDR3 sequence reads: CASRPTGGEQYF. The CDR3 DNA follows: TGTGCCAGCAGGCCGACAGGGGGCGAGCAGTACTTC.

The V call is TRBV7-2, the J call TRBJ1-1; D uncertain. V dropped 1 base and J dropped 6 bases, with 15 bases sitting between them. Per the germline V gene, CDR1 is SGHTA and CDR2 is FQGNSA. The CDR3 has 15 residues. CDR3 bases: TGTGCCAGCAGCTTAGTTACGGGAAGGGTCGCTGAAGCTTTCTTT. It yields the protein CASSLVTGRVAEAFF.

J is TRBJ2-1 and V is TRBV10-3, with no clear D. Germline loops: CDR1 ENHRY, CDR2 SYGVKD. The CDR3 spans 15 residues. The V and J ends lost 1 base and 5 bases respectively, with 12 bases between them. This CDR3 is CAISELAGADNEQFF. DNA for the CDR3: TGTGCCATCAGTGAGTTGGCAGGAGCCGACAATGAGCAGTTCTTC.

This chain connects TRBV18 to TRBJ2-7; 9 nucleotides match TRBD1. V gave up 3 bases and J gave up 3 bases; unmatched junction bases: 3. The germline gives CDR1 KGHSH, CDR2 LQKENI. The length of the CDR3 is 14 residues. The CDR3, as DNA: TGTGCCAGCTCACCGGAGGGACAGGGCTACGAGCAGTACTTC. This sequence encodes CASSPEGQGYEQYF.

The chain links TRBV19 to TRBJ1-4; D gene ambiguous. V was shortened by 10 bases and J by 0 bases, with 12 bases between the two germline ends. From germline, CDR1 is LNHDA and CDR2 SQIVND (reference sequence). The length of the CDR3 is 14 residues. CDR3 region: CATTPQTTNEKLFF. The CDR3 bases are TGTGCCACCACCCCCCAGACAACTAATGAAAAACTGTTTTTT.

This clonotype came up many times. This rearrangement joins TRBV20-1 to TRBJ2-7; 9 bases line up with TRBD1. The CDR3 consists of 14 residues. Germline CDR1 DFQATT, CDR2 SNEGSKA (reference sequence). With 6 bases clipped from V and 2 bases from J, the junction kept 8 bases outside the gene matches. For the CDR3, the DNA is TGCAGTGCCGGCCGGGACAGGGTTACCTACGAGCAGTACTTC. This sequence encodes CSAGRDRVTYEQYF.

The gene calls are TRBV28 and TRBJ2-7; D gene uncertain. This CDR3 region has 11 residues. Per the germline V gene, CDR1 is MDHEN and CDR2 is SYDVKM. V lost 5 bases and J 2 bases, leaving 4 bases between the germline ends. DNA of the CDR3: TGTGCCAGCAGTGGGACCTACGAGCAGTACTTC. This codes for CASSGTYEQYF.

J is TRBJ1-5 and V is TRBV19; 7 bases are a match to TRBD1. Germline V lookup: CDR1 LNHDA, CDR2 SQIVND (reference sequence). CDR3 size: 14 residues. The V gene end was trimmed by 8 bases and the J gene end by 4 bases; junction bases not matched to a gene: 8. The CDR3 reads CASVNRGLNQPQHF. The DNA of the CDR3 is TGTGCCAGTGTAAACAGGGGATTGAATCAGCCCCAGCATTTT.

This clonotype was seen a few times. The J gene is TRBJ2-1, the V gene TRBV20-1, with D maybe TRBD2 (5 bases). Germline CDR1 is DFQATT and CDR2 is SNEGSKA (reference sequence). The CDR3 totals 14 residues. With 2 bases removed from V and 3 bases from J, the gap between germline ends came to 11 bases. The CDR3 protein is CSARQLGNYNEQFF. The CDR3 DNA reads TGCAGTGCTAGACAACTAGGTAACTACAATGAGCAGTTCTTC.

Within the sample, this clonotype is medium-sized. J is TRBJ2-5 and V is TRBV28; TRBD2 matches at 12 bases. This CDR3 contains 15 residues. Germline assignment: CDR1 MDHEN and CDR2 SYDVKM. V lost 3 bases to trimming and J lost 5 bases; unmatched junction nucleotides: 4. Written as DNA, the CDR3 is TGTGCCAGCAGTTTCCTAGCGGGGGGGGCGGAGACCCAGTACTTC. Protein sequence: CASSFLAGGAETQYF. The full variable domain, completed using reference TRBV28 and TRBJ2-5, is DVKVTQSSRYLVKRTGEKVFLECVQDMDHENMFWYRQDPGLGLRLIYFSYDVKMKEKGDIPEGYSVSREKKERFSLILESASTNQTSMYLCASSFLAGGAETQYFGPGTRLLVL.